These T cell receptor beta chains were read from a single sample in a study of blood T cell repertoires in COVID-19. Clones were sequenced by immunoSEQ multiplex PCR, and TCRdb holds only the in-frame ones, with some missing. This sample carries about 76,000 clones, approximately 88% of them seen once, and the ten largest clones take roughly 8%. Sequencing was carried out using peripheral blood. The source is a man aged 25 to 45 with acute or convalescent COVID-19. Both conserved end residues are part of each CDR3. Each record gives: CDR3 length, D gene, V gene, CDR3 protein. A D gene is named only where the DNA matches it firmly.

len: 15
d_gene: .
v_gene: TRBV6-2/TRBV6-3
CDR3aa: CASSLMSSGANVLTF

len: 12
d_gene: .
v_gene: TRBV6-6
CDR3aa: CASSAHRGTQYF

len: 12
d_gene: .
v_gene: TRBV6-6
CDR3aa: CASSSSGDEQYF

len: 14
d_gene: .
v_gene: TRBV7-2
CDR3aa: CASSLDGAGEKLFF

len: 14
d_gene: TRBD2
v_gene: TRBV18
CDR3aa: CASSPTAGEGEQYF

len: 12
d_gene: .
v_gene: TRBV6-2/TRBV6-3
CDR3aa: CASSYPREKLFF

len: 14
d_gene: .
v_gene: TRBV10-2
CDR3aa: CATKARQINEKLFF

len: 16
d_gene: TRBD2
v_gene: TRBV7-2
CDR3aa: CASSLRSGNLRNEQFF

len: 14
d_gene: .
v_gene: TRBV5-1
CDR3aa: CASSPDRTNEKLFF

len: 11
d_gene: .
v_gene: TRBV6-6
CDR3aa: CASSFGDRAFF

len: 14
d_gene: .
v_gene: TRBV3-1/TRBV3-2
CDR3aa: CASRRPGTQNEQFF

len: 16
d_gene: .
v_gene: TRBV21-1
CDR3aa: CASSNCGGRFPYEQYF

len: 14
d_gene: .
v_gene: TRBV7-9
CDR3aa: CASSRAGISYEQYF

len: 14
d_gene: .
v_gene: TRBV29-1
CDR3aa: CSLQDLTYLYEQYF

len: 16
d_gene: TRBD2
v_gene: TRBV11-2
CDR3aa: CASSTIAVAGVGELFF

len: 19
d_gene: TRBD2
v_gene: TRBV28
CDR3aa: CASSGSGVAGGPRIDTQYF

len: 15
d_gene: .
v_gene: TRBV7-2
CDR3aa: CASSLPERPYYGYTF

len: 11
d_gene: .
v_gene: TRBV6-5
CDR3aa: CASRRQYGYTF

len: 13
d_gene: .
v_gene: TRBV5-1
CDR3aa: CASSLGGGQPQHF

len: 16
d_gene: TRBD2
v_gene: TRBV5-1
CDR3aa: CASRWNGGGNTGELFF

len: 15
d_gene: .
v_gene: TRBV6-6
CDR3aa: CASSYSGGRGTEAFF

len: 14
d_gene: .
v_gene: TRBV30
CDR3aa: CAWSGIDSNQPQHF

len: 16
d_gene: TRBD1
v_gene: TRBV4-2
CDR3aa: CASSQTMTGRGEKLFF

len: 14
d_gene: .
v_gene: TRBV24-1
CDR3aa: CATSSIDAEKTQYF

len: 15
d_gene: TRBD2
v_gene: TRBV3-1/TRBV3-2
CDR3aa: CASSPGLGDSEKQYF

len: 14
d_gene: .
v_gene: TRBV7-9
CDR3aa: CASSDQGSGNTIYF

len: 12
d_gene: .
v_gene: TRBV5-1
CDR3aa: CASRRGNTEAFF

len: 14
d_gene: .
v_gene: TRBV7-9
CDR3aa: CASRSSTGYYEQYF

len: 15
d_gene: TRBD2
v_gene: TRBV28
CDR3aa: CASSSLAGGRYEQYF

len: 15
d_gene: TRBD2
v_gene: TRBV27
CDR3aa: CASSFRTSAPYEQYF

len: 16
d_gene: TRBD2
v_gene: TRBV6-6
CDR3aa: CASRKLSGRAIDEQYF

len: 15
d_gene: .
v_gene: TRBV5-4
CDR3aa: CASSSLLERADTQYF

len: 13
d_gene: .
v_gene: TRBV7-3
CDR3aa: CASSPIGAGELFF

len: 14
d_gene: .
v_gene: TRBV14
CDR3aa: CASSQERPPYEQYF

len: 13
d_gene: TRBD1
v_gene: TRBV18
CDR3aa: CASSKGQEETQYF

len: 14
d_gene: TRBD1
v_gene: TRBV6-5
CDR3aa: CASRRQGGGQPQHF

len: 16
d_gene: TRBD2
v_gene: TRBV19
CDR3aa: CASSPQLAMNTGELFF

len: 17
d_gene: TRBD2
v_gene: TRBV13
CDR3aa: CASSSIKTSGRLAAQFF

len: 16
d_gene: TRBD2
v_gene: TRBV5-1
CDR3aa: CASSSGLAGVRETQYF

len: 15
d_gene: TRBD1
v_gene: TRBV2
CDR3aa: CASRGSGTGTYEQYF

len: 11
d_gene: .
v_gene: TRBV29-1
CDR3aa: CSATLPNEQFF

len: 20
d_gene: TRBD2
v_gene: TRBV4-2
CDR3aa: CASSQDPLGLAGGYTGELFF

len: 16
d_gene: TRBD2
v_gene: TRBV24-1
CDR3aa: CATSDRRDYPTDTQYF

len: 15
d_gene: TRBD1
v_gene: TRBV28
CDR3aa: CASSLSATGREKLFF

len: 10
d_gene: .
v_gene: TRBV9
CDR3aa: CASGENIQYF

len: 17
d_gene: TRBD2
v_gene: TRBV7-3
CDR3aa: CASSLIGREVSTDTQYF

len: 15
d_gene: TRBD1
v_gene: TRBV6-5
CDR3aa: CASSYGQGKDEKLFF